This T cell receptor beta chain emerged from a study of regulatory T cells in long-lasting Graves disease. Researchers made TCR beta libraries by using iRepertoire HTBI primers and running Arm-PCR on CDR3 regions. TCRdb reanalysed the multiplex PCR reads using MiXCR and keeps one entry per CDR3 protein. Among about 530,000 distinct CDR3 sequences listed, 16% were seen once. Time point here: newly diagnosed GD, antithyroid drugs for less than 3 months. Generation of the TCR library employed RNA extracted from PBMCs. The CDR3 has 17 residues. The V gene lost 1 base and the J gene lost 4 bases, with 18 bases spanning the gap. Germline CDR1 reads LGHDT; CDR2 reads YNNKEL (reference sequence). Findings of the study overall: Persistent disease showed a preference for TRBV28, TRBJ1-2 and TRBJ2-5.

In this sample, this clonotype turned up many times. Its antigen is still unknown. This sample was shared with a second study, whose subject was T cells in Graves' hyperthyroidism and ophthalmopathy. From that study: If no ophthalmopathy progression occurred within 18 months, Graves' hyperthyroidism was stable. Separation of ophthalmopathy from stable hyperthyroidism was achieved by a 13 V-J model.

The chain employs TRBV3-1 and TRBJ2-3; weak D call: TRBD2 (6 bases). Sequencing was performed on peripheral blood mononuclear cells (PBMCs), taken at new diagnosis, from a patient treated with antithyroid drugs. The receptor's source is a woman aged 35-60 years with Graves disease. CDR3 region: CASSQVAGRGMPDTQYF. The CDR3 bases are TGTGCCAGCAGCCAAGTTGCAGGTCGGGGGATGCCAGATACGCAGTATTTT.